This passage covers 20 T cell receptor beta chains from one sample sequenced in a study of cytomegalovirus exposure and HLA in healthy donors. PCR primers comprised 60 Vbeta and 13 Jbeta primers. The table came from immunoSEQ multiplex PCR; TCRdb's copy has only in-frame clones and leaves some out. The table includes over 150,000 clones, 80% detected once. The sample taken for sequencing was PBMCs. The receptors here all came from a woman aged 50 to 60 in good health and CMV-seropositive.

The chain joins TRBV5-4 to TRBJ2-7; TRBD2 agrees at 8 bases. The trim removed 2 bases at V and 5 bases at J, leaving 9 bases unmatched. This CDR3 has 15 residues. Germline CDR1 reads SGHNT; CDR2 reads YYREEE (reference sequence). The CDR3 coding sequence is TGTGCCAGCAGCTTAAGTAGCGGGATTTCCAACGAGCAGTACTTC. Protein: CASSLSSGISNEQYF. Filled out from reference TRBV5-4 and TRBJ2-7, the complete variable domain reads ETGVTQSPTHLIKTRGQQVTLRCSSQSGHNTVSWYQQALGQGPQFIFQYYREEENGRGNFPPRFSGLQFPNYSSELNVNALELDDSALYLCASSLSSGISNEQYFGPGTRLTVT.

This clone was picked up one time. The chain recombines TRBV9 with TRBJ2-1; TRBD2 aligns across 8 bases. Germline V lookup: CDR1 SGDLS, CDR2 YYNGEE. The CDR3 runs to 15 residues. V was clipped by 0 bases and J by 2 bases; unmatched bases: 1. CDR3 nucleotide sequence: TGTGCCAGCAGCGTAGCGGGGGGGACCTACAATGAGCAGTTCTTC. It encodes CASSVAGGTYNEQFF.

This rearrangement joins TRBV19 to TRBJ1-2; the D is unclear. V was clipped by 7 bases and J by 0 bases, with 12 bases between them. CDR3 length: 14 amino acids. The germline CDR1 and CDR2 sequences are LNHDA and SQIVND (reference sequence). Here the CDR3 DNA reads TGTGCCAGTACCCCGCGCCGAGCTAACTATGGCTACACCTTC. It encodes CASTPRRANYGYTF.

This rearrangement joins TRBV28 to TRBJ1-2, with D perhaps TRBD1 (6 bases). CDR1 and CDR2 (germline): MDHEN, SYDVKM. V dropped 8 bases and J dropped 4 bases, with 14 bases sitting between them. CDR3 size: 13 residues. CDR3 region: CASGYRETYGYTF. CDR3 nucleotides: TGTGCCAGCGGGTACAGGGAGACCTATGGCTACACCTTC.

This clone showed up just once. V usage is TRBV5-1 and J usage is TRBJ1-1, with D unresolved. Trimming removed 3 bases at V and 5 bases at J, with 14 bases between. The CDR3 loop spans 14 amino acids. Germline-derived CDR1 and CDR2 are SGHRS and YFSETQ. CDR3 coding DNA: TGCGCCAGCAGCTGGGAGGCCGGGAGGACTGAAGCTTTCTTT. Translating gives CASSWEAGRTEAFF.

The chain links TRBV28 to TRBJ2-3; 8 bases agree with TRBD1. Germline CDR1 MDHEN, CDR2 SYDVKM. V lost 6 bases and J lost 3; bases outside the gene matches: 8. The CDR3 has 15 residues. This CDR3 reads CASSLTGAGTDTQYF. In DNA, the CDR3 is TGTGCCAGCAGCCTGACAGGGGCAGGAACAGATACGCAGTATTTT.

The gene calls are TRBV9 and TRBJ2-1, with D possibly being TRBD1 (5 bases). The CDR3 is 16 residues long. Trimming stripped 2 bases from V and 0 bases from J, with 12 bases between. CDR1 SGDLS and CDR2 YYNGEE come from the germline V gene. The CDR3 DNA is TGTGCCAGCAGCGTCCTTTCAGGGTCCTCCTACAATGAGCAGTTCTTC. It encodes CASSVLSGSSYNEQFF.

This chain uses TRBV4-2 with TRBJ2-3; TRBD2 matches at 7 bases. This CDR3 has 18 residues. Germline loops: CDR1 LGHNA, CDR2 YNFKEQ. V dropped 0 bases and J dropped 2; count of bases not matched to a gene: 11. CDR3 DNA: TGTGCCAGCAGCCAAGATCCCCAGGCGCGGGGGAACACAGATACGCAGTATTTT. This sequence encodes CASSQDPQARGNTDTQYF.

As for this clone: At one of its ends the junction is not consistent with the germline gene, which may arise from a read error. This sequence joins TRBV7-2 and TRBJ2-2, with TRBD2 matching over 8 bases. Germline-derived CDR1 and CDR2 are SGHTA and FQGNSA. This CDR3 is 15 amino acids long. Here the CDR3 DNA reads TGTGTCAGCAGCTCCACACTAGCGGCCAACGGGGAGCTGTTTTTT. Translated, it gives CVSSSTLAANGELFF.

V usage is TRBV7-2 and J usage is TRBJ2-5; TRBD2 agrees at 14 bases. Trimming removed 6 bases from V and 2 bases from J; junction bases left unmatched: 5. CDR1 is SGHTA, CDR2 FQGNSA, per germline. The CDR3 is made up of 16 amino acids. CDR3 sequence (DNA): TGTGCCAGCAGTGGGACTAGCGGGGGTCTTCAAGAGACCCAGTACTTC. Its protein is CASSGTSGGLQETQYF.

The chain has TRBV4-1 and TRBJ1-5; D not certain. Deletions cut 1 base from V and 0 bases from J, with 7 bases between. CDR1 is MGHRA, CDR2 YSYEKL, per germline. This CDR3 comprises 15 residues. The CDR3 DNA reads as TGCGCCAGCAGCCAAGGGCCCTTTAGCAATCAGCCCCAGCATTTT. Translating gives CASSQGPFSNQPQHF.

This chain connects TRBV18 to TRBJ2-7; D is possibly TRBD1 (6 bases). V lost 6 bases, J lost 6 bases, and 21 bases lay in between. Germline CDR1 KGHSH, CDR2 LQKENI. The CDR3 runs 15 residues. The CDR3 sequence: CASSRNREPSPEQYF. The DNA for the CDR3 is TGTGCCAGCTCGCGAAACAGGGAACCCTCGCCCGAGCAGTACTTC.

The V gene is TRBV28, the J gene TRBJ2-2; no reliable D call. Germline CDR1 and CDR2: MDHEN and SYDVKM. The germline V and J ends were trimmed by 2 bases and 7 bases, with 11 bases remaining between them. The CDR3 extends over 14 amino acids. The CDR3 DNA reads as TGTGCCAGCAGTTTACGTCGGGTACTCGGGGAGCTGTTTTTT. It yields the protein CASSLRRVLGELFF.

The chain combines TRBV28 with TRBJ2-7; no definite D call. The CDR3 sequence is 14 residues long. Germline V gives CDR1 MDHEN, CDR2 SYDVKM. Trimming left V 7 bases short and J 1 base short, with 14 bases between. The CDR3 region has the DNA TGTGCCAGCATCGTTGCGGATGCGTCCTACGAGCAGTACTTC. Protein: CASIVADASYEQYF.

The rearrangement links TRBV10-3 to TRBJ1-5, with TRBD1 as a possible D gene (5 bases). Between the trimmed V and J ends, which lost 2 bases and 5 bases, there was a span of 7 bases. Germline-derived CDR1 and CDR2 are ENHRY and SYGVKD. This CDR3 region has 13 residues. The chain's CDR3 is CAISEQGYQPQHF. The CDR3 DNA sequence: TGTGCCATCAGTGAGCAGGGCTATCAGCCCCAGCATTTT.

The chain is built from TRBV19 and TRBJ1-5, with D uncertain. V was clipped by 1 base and J by 0 bases, with 10 bases between them. The length of the CDR3 is 16 residues. Germline loops: CDR1 LNHDA, CDR2 SQIVND (reference sequence). The CDR3 nucleotides are TGTGCCAGTAGTATAGGCGGCAGCCATAGCAATCAGCCCCAGCATTTT. Protein sequence: CASSIGGSHSNQPQHF.

The chain joins TRBV18 to TRBJ2-3; D ambiguous. This CDR3 is 12 amino acids long. V was shortened by 3 bases and J by 4 bases, with 5 bases between the two germline ends. Germline V gives CDR1 KGHSH, CDR2 LQKENI. CDR3 sequence (DNA): TGTGCCAGCTCACCCCGCGCAGATACGCAGTATTTT. Its protein product is CASSPRADTQYF.

The CDR3 region has the DNA TGTGCCAGCAGTTTATGGGCGGGGGGCGTTGGCTACACCTTC. Translated, it gives CASSLWAGGVGYTF. V is TRBV28 and J is TRBJ1-2; maybe TRBD1 (6 bases). Germline CDR1 MDHEN, CDR2 SYDVKM. The CDR3 has 14 residues. Deletions cut 0 bases from V and 7 bases from J, with 12 bases between.

This sequence joins TRBV29-1 and TRBJ2-7; a weak D match, TRBD1 (6 bases). V shed 3 bases and J shed 3 bases, with 18 bases lying between them. The germline V gene has CDR1 SQVTM and CDR2 ANQGSEA. The CDR3 spans 15 residues. The CDR3 sequence is CSVEGATGRNYEQYF. In nucleotides, the CDR3 is TGCAGCGTTGAGGGGGCAACGGGACGGAACTACGAGCAGTACTTC.

The chain employs TRBV5-4 and TRBJ2-7; 9 bases line up with TRBD1. The germline CDR1 and CDR2 sequences are SGHNT and YYREEE (reference sequence). V lost 4 bases, J lost 5 bases, and 10 bases stayed unmatched. This CDR3 region has 15 residues. CDR3 nucleotides: TGTGCCAGCAGCCCCCAACAGGGGGCGAGTAACGAGCAGTACTTC. This codes for CASSPQQGASNEQYF.